The table lists the clone carrying this TCR beta chain with many counts. The sample belongs to a study of blood T cells in healthy people across ages. The CDR3 is 12 residues long. V was pared by 3 bases and J by 4 bases, with 5 bases between. Germline-derived CDR1 and CDR2 are KGHDR and SFDVKD. PCR was performed a second time for about 7 to 12 cycles using a sample-barcoded 5' primer and a J-beta primer mix. TCRdb fed the 5' RACE reads into MiXCR, producing one record per CDR3 protein. The sample yields 800,000 to 950,000 distinct CDR3 sequences, roughly 40% seen once. The sequenced sample consisted of blood. The chain joins TRBV24-1 to TRBJ1-2; D is ambiguous. The receptor was isolated from a man in his late teens or twenties in good health. The CDR3 DNA sequence: TGTGCCACCAGTGATGAGGTCTATGGCTACACCTTC. This encodes CATSDEVYGYTF.